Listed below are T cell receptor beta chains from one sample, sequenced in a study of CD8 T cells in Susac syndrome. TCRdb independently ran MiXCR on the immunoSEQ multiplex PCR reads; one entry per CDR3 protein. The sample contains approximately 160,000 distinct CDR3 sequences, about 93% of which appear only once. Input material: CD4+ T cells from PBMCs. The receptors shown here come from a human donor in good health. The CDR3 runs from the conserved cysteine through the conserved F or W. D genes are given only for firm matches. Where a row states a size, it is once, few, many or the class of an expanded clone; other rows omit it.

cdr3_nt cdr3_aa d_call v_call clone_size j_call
TGTGCCAGCAGCTTGGCCCCCCGCGCGTACAATGAGCAGTTCTTC CASSLAPRAYNEQFF - TRBV5-5 - TRBJ2-1
TGTGCCAGCAGTTACTCGAGTCTCCCCTCCGGCTCACCCCTCCACTTT CASSYSSLPSGSPLHF - TRBV6-5 few TRBJ1-6
TGTGCCAGCTTCCCAACGCTCCGAGGCTCCTACGAGCAGTACTTC CASFPTLRGSYEQYF - TRBV27 - TRBJ2-7
TGTGCCAGCAGCCATCTGGGGATCCAACGACAGTTCTTC CASSHLGIQRQFF - TRBV3-1 - TRBJ2-1
TGTGCCAGCAGCCCAGTTTTTTGGGACCCGAACACTGAAGCTTTCTTT CASSPVFWDPNTEAFF - TRBV7-2 - TRBJ1-1
TGCGCCAGCAGTTTCCTTACAGGGGGCGAGACCCAGTACTTC CASSFLTGGETQYF TRBD1 TRBV5-1 - TRBJ2-5
TGTGCCAGCAGTGAACAGGTGTTTCGGGGACAGACAAAACTGTTTTTT CASSEQVFRGQTKLFF TRBD1 TRBV2 - TRBJ1-4
TGTGCCAGCAGCTTCTGGGAAGGAGAGACCCAGTACTTC CASSFWEGETQYF - TRBV7-9 - TRBJ2-5
TGTGCCAGCAACCCGGGGGGGGCCGGCGAGCAGTACTTC CASNPGGAGEQYF TRBD2 TRBV6-6 - TRBJ2-7
TGTGCCAGCAGTGTACAGGGGACTCAGCCCCAGCATTTT CASSVQGTQPQHF TRBD1 TRBV27 - TRBJ1-5
TGTGCCAGCAGCTCTCGGGACAAAGTCTACAATGAGCAGTTCTTC CASSSRDKVYNEQFF - TRBV5-4 - TRBJ2-1
TGTGCCAGCAGTTTGAGTCGACAACAAGCGACGGTTTCACCCCTCCACTTT CASSLSRQQATVSPLHF - TRBV12-3/TRBV12-4 - TRBJ1-6
TGTGCCAGCACCCCCCAGGGGGCTAATGAAAAACTGTTTTTT CASTPQGANEKLFF TRBD1 TRBV2 - TRBJ1-4
TGTGCCATCAGTGGGGATAGGGATTTGACTGAAGCTTTCTTT CAISGDRDLTEAFF - TRBV10-3 - TRBJ1-1
TGTGCCAGCGCGGACCAACGAGGAGAGACCCAGTACTTC CASADQRGETQYF - TRBV6-5 - TRBJ2-5
TGTGCCAGCAGGGGACTAGCGGGGCGGAAAGAGACCCAGTACTTC CASRGLAGRKETQYF TRBD2 TRBV7-6 - TRBJ2-5
TGCGCCAGCAACGAGGAGGGTTCGGACACCATATATTTT CASNEEGSDTIYF - TRBV5-1 - TRBJ1-3
TGTGCCAGCAGAGATTTAGGCACACGAACCGGGGAGCTGTTTTTT CASRDLGTRTGELFF - TRBV6-1 - TRBJ2-2
TGTGCCAGCAGCTTAATTTCGACAGGGAATGGCTACACCTTC CASSLISTGNGYTF TRBD1 TRBV7-2 - TRBJ1-2